One sample yielded the 18 T cell receptor beta chains listed below, sequenced in a study of patients and donors after allogeneic stem cell transplantation. TCRdb analysed the RT-PCR reads with MiXCR anew, one entry per CDR3 protein. Of some 880,000 distinct CDR3 sequences in the sample, about a sixth were seen once. Sequencing input: blood, either unsorted or a sorted T cell fraction (not recorded which). Receptor source: a human donor who was either an allogeneic HSCT recipient or a stem cell or donor lymphocyte infusion donor (not recorded which). It is not recorded whose cells these are; they may come from a transplant donor.

The chain carries TRBV28 and TRBJ1-1; TRBD1 might be the D (6 bases). V lost 7 bases, J lost 10 bases, and 16 bases lay in between. This CDR3 region has 12 residues. Germline V CDR1 and CDR2: MDHEN, SYDVKM. The CDR3, as DNA: TGTGCCAGCACAGCGGGGGCGGTCGGAGCTTTCTTT. Translation: CASTAGAVGAFF.

This clonotype was seen more than once but under ten times. The chain uses TRBV13 and TRBJ2-7; unclear D gene. The germline V gene encodes CDR1 PRHDT and CDR2 FYEKMQ (reference sequence). This CDR3 comprises 13 residues. Trimming stripped 0 bases from V and 9 bases from J, with 12 bases between. For the CDR3, the DNA is TGTGCCAGCAGCTTAGGTCCCCTAGTAGGGCAGTACTTC. The encoded protein is CASSLGPLVGQYF. The full variable domain, in which reference TRBV13 and TRBJ2-7 provide the parts outside the CDR3, is AAGVIQSPRHLIKEKRETATLKCYPIPRHDTVYWYQQGPGQDPQFLISFYEKMQSDKGSIPDRFSAQQFSDYHSELNMSSLELGDSALYFCASSLGPLVGQYFGPGTRLTVT.

The CDR3 DNA follows: TGTGCCTACGCGGTTGGGCGGAACACTGAAGCTTTCTTT. As protein: CAYAVGRNTEAFF. The V gene is TRBV30, the J gene TRBJ1-1; D remains ambiguous. CDR1 is GTSNPN and CDR2 is SVGIG in the germline V gene (reference sequence). V lost 7 bases and J 1 base, leaving 13 bases between the germline ends. The CDR3 length is 13 residues.

This clonotype has more than one count but fewer than ten. The chain is built from TRBV12-3 or TRBV12-4 and TRBJ1-2, with 7 bases fitting TRBD1. Trimming removed 6 bases from V and 4 bases from J; junction bases left unmatched: 11. This CDR3 comprises 15 residues. CDR3 protein: CASRKNRDRTYGYTF. In nucleotides, the CDR3 is TGTGCCAGCAGGAAGAACAGGGACAGAACCTATGGCTACACCTTC.

This clonotype occurred many times. The chain employs TRBV6-2 or TRBV6-3 and TRBJ2-3; no clear D. CDR3 size: 13 residues. The ends were cut back, 6 bases at V and 0 bases at J, with 7 bases in the middle. CDR1 is MNHEY and CDR2 is SVGEGT in the germline V gene. CDR3 DNA: TGTGCCAGCAGGATTACTAGCACAGATACGCAGTATTTT. Residues: CASRITSTDTQYF.

The chain couples TRBV7-9 to TRBJ2-1, with D perhaps matching TRBD1 or TRBD2 (6 bases each). Germline CDR1 reads SEHNR; CDR2 reads FQNEAQ (reference sequence). Trimming took off 3 bases at V and 2 bases at J, with 8 bases between the two ends. The CDR3 is 14 amino acids. The CDR3 is CASSFRGAYNEQFF. The CDR3 coding sequence is TGTGCCAGCAGCTTTAGGGGGGCCTACAATGAGCAGTTCTTC.

This clonotype showed up just a few times. J is TRBJ1-5 and V is TRBV7-8; no definite D call. V lost 2 bases to trimming and J lost 4 bases, with 9 bases between them. Germline CDR1 is SGHVS and CDR2 is FQNEAQ. The CDR3 spans 14 residues. This CDR3 is CASSLSSRNQPQHF. CDR3 sequence (DNA): TGTGCCAGCAGCTTAAGTTCCAGAAATCAGCCCCAGCATTTT.

This clonotype was observed a few times. This rearrangement joins TRBV7-6 to TRBJ1-4, with D unclear. This CDR3 has 15 residues. CDR1 and CDR2 from the germline V gene are SGHVS and FNYEAQ. The V and J ends lost 1 base and 4 bases respectively, with 10 bases between them. The CDR3 is CASSLGGSLNEKLFF. In DNA, the CDR3 is TGTGCCAGCAGCTTAGGAGGCAGCCTTAATGAAAAACTGTTTTTT.

This clonotype was seen only a few times. The gene calls are TRBV12-3 or TRBV12-4 and TRBJ2-7, with 10 nucleotides matching TRBD1. Trimming cost V 6 bases and J 6 bases; bases outside gene matches: 11. The CDR3 has 15 amino acids. The CDR3 nucleotides read TGTGCCAGCAGGCGCTCCGGGACAGGGGCCCCCGAGCAGTACTTC. It specifies CASRRSGTGAPEQYF.

This clonotype showed up just a few times. The chain links TRBV5-5 to TRBJ2-1; D unresolved. The germline V gene has CDR1 SGHKS and CDR2 YYEKEE (reference sequence). CDR3 length: 12 residues. Trimming cost V 2 bases and J 12 bases, with 12 bases left between them. CDR3 DNA: TGTGCCAGCAGCTTCACGACGGAGCTGCAGTTCTTC. Residues: CASSFTTELQFF.

This clonotype was seen repeatedly, ten times or more. The rearrangement uses TRBV9 and TRBJ1-2; 11 bases fit TRBD1. Germline V gene sequence: CDR1 SGDLS, CDR2 YYNGEE. This CDR3 has 14 amino acids. Trimming at V came to 5 bases and at J to 5 bases, leaving 5 bases not matched to a gene. CDR3 sequence (DNA): TGTGCCAGCAGTGTCGGGACAGGGGGATATGGCTACACCTTC. This translates into CASSVGTGGYGYTF.

A few counts support this clonotype. This rearrangement joins TRBV4-3 to TRBJ2-5, with D possibly matching TRBD1 (6 bases). The germline gives CDR1 LGHNA, CDR2 YSLEER. The CDR3 is made up of 15 amino acids. V was trimmed by 3 bases and J by 7 bases, leaving 18 bases between them. CDR3 nucleotides: TGCGCCAGCAGCCACCTTACGACAGGACTCGGGACCCAGTACTTC. It yields the protein CASSHLTTGLGTQYF.

The J gene is TRBJ2-1, the V gene TRBV6-2 or TRBV6-3, with TRBD2 identical over 11 bases. Trimming removed 5 bases from V and 8 bases from J; junction bases left unmatched: 11. This CDR3 has 16 amino acids. Looked up from germline, CDR1 is MNHEY and CDR2 is SVGEGT. CDR3 sequence: CASSGGTSGRLDEQFF. The CDR3 DNA is TGTGCCAGCAGTGGGGGGACTAGCGGACGTCTGGATGAGCAGTTCTTC.

This chain connects TRBV7-3 to TRBJ2-2; a possible D gene is TRBD2 (5 bases). The CDR3 has 16 amino acids. The ends were cut back, 6 bases at V and 2 bases at J, with 16 bases in the middle. CDR1 is SGHTA and CDR2 is FQGTGA in the germline V gene. The CDR3 loop reads CASSLGSSANTGELFF. CDR3 sequence (DNA): TGTGCCAGCAGTCTTGGGAGCAGTGCCAACACCGGGGAGCTGTTTTTT.

This clonotype was observed a few times. The chain uses TRBV4-1 and TRBJ2-7; 7 nucleotides align to TRBD1. The CDR3 has 14 amino acids. V shed 2 bases, J shed 2 bases, and the junction held 3 bases outside the gene matches. Per germline, CDR1 MGHRA and CDR2 YSYEKL. CDR3 DNA sequence: TGCGCCAGCAGCCAACCGGGACAGACCTACGAGCAGTACTTC. Encoded protein: CASSQPGQTYEQYF.

In its sample, this clonotype was seen many times. The chain links TRBV12-3 or TRBV12-4 to TRBJ2-7, with 7 bases matching TRBD1. CDR3 length: 15 amino acids. The V gene end was trimmed by 2 bases and the J gene end by 5 bases; junction bases not matched to a gene: 9. CDR3 DNA: TGTGCCAGCAGTTTAAAACAGGGGATCGTCCACGAGCAGTACTTC. Translation gives CASSLKQGIVHEQYF.

CDR3 residues: CSAREHAGGRTYEQYF. Here the CDR3 DNA reads TGCAGTGCTAGAGAGCATGCGGGGGGAAGAACCTACGAGCAGTACTTC. The chain couples TRBV20-1 to TRBJ2-7; 8 bases map to TRBD2. The CDR3 runs to 16 residues. Germline trimming cut 0 bases from V and 2 bases from J; bases unmatched to any gene: 9. The germline V gene encodes CDR1 DFQATT and CDR2 SNEGSKA (reference sequence).

This clonotype came up a few times. The chain couples TRBV3-1 to TRBJ2-3; 10 nucleotides line up with TRBD1. The CDR3 loop spans 16 amino acids. V was clipped by 1 base and J by 2 bases; unmatched bases: 3. Germline lookup yields CDR1 LGHDT and CDR2 YNNKEL (reference sequence). Written as DNA, the CDR3 is TGTGCCAGCAGCCAAGGGGACAGGGGATCCACAGATACGCAGTATTTT. It yields the protein CASSQGDRGSTDTQYF.